This T cell receptor (beta chain) is from a study of blood T cell repertoires in COVID-19. In the authors' methods: Using reference gene primer amplification, nucleated cell counts were estimated. Assay: immunoSEQ multiplex PCR; the TCRdb copy retains only in-frame clones and omits some. The DNA gave D and trimming, while V, J and clone size come from that table. Counted here are fewer than 350,000 clones, around 91% occurring once; the ten biggest clones make up over 9%. This study enrolled people aged about 18 to 90 from around 26 US geographic areas. Allocation to cohorts depended on clinical history reported by the participants. From germline, CDR1 is SNHLY and CDR2 FYNNEI. The CDR3 runs to 15 residues. The V end lost 0 bases, the J end lost 5 bases, and 13 bases lay between the germline ends.

This sequence joins TRBV2 and TRBJ1-1, with D possibly being TRBD1 (5 bases). This TCR was recovered from a woman aged 40 to 49 who had recovered from COVID-19. Sequencing used PBMCs or T cells enriched from blood (not recorded which). The CDR3 region is CASSEAGRGETEAFF. The CDR3 DNA is TGTGCCAGCAGTGAAGCGGGGAGGGGAGAGACTGAAGCTTTCTTT.